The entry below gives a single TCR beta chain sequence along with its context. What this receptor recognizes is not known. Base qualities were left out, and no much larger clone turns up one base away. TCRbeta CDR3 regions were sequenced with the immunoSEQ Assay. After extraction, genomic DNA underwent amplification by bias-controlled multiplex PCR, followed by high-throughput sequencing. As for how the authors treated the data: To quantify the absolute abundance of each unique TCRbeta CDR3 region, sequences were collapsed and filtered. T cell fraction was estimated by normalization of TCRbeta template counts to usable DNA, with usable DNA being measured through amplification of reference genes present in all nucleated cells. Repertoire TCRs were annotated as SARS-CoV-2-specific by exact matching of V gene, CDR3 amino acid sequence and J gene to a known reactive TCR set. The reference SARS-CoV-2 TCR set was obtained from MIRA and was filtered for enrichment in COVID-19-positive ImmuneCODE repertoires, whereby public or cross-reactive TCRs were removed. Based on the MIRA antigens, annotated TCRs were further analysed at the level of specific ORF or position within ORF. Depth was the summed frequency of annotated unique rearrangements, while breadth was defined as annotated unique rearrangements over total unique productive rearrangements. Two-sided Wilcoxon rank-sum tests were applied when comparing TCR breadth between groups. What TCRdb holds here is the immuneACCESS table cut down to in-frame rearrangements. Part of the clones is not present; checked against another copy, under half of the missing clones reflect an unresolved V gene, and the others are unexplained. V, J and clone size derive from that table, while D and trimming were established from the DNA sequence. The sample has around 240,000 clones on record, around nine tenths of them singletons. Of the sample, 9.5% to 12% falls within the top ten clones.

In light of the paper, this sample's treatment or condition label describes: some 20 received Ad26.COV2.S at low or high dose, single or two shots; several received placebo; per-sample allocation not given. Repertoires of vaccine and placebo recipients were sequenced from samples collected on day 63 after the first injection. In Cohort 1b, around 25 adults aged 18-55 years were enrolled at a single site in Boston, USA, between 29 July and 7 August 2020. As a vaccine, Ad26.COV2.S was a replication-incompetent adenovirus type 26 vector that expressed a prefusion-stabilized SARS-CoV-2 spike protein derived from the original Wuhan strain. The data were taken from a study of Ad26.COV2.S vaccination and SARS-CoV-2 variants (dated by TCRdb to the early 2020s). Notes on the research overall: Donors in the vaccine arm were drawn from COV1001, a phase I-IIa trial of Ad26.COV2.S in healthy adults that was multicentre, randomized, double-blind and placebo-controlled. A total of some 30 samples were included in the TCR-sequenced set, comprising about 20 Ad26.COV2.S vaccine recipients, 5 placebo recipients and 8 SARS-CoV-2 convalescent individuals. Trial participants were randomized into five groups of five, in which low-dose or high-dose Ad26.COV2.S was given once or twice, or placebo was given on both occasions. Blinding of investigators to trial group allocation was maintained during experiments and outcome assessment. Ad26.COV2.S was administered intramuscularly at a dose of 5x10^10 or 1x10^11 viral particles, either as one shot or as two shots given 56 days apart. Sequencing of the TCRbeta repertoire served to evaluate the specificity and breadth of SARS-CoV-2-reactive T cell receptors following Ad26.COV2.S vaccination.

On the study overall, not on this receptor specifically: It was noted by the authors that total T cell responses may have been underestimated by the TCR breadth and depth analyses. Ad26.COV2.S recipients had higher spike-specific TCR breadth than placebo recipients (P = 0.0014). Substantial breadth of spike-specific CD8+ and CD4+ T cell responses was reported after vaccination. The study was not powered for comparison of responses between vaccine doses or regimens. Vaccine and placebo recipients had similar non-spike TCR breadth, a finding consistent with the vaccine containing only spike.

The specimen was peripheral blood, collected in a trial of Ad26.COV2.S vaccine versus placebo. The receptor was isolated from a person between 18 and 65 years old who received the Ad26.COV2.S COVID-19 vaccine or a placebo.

The DNA reads TGTGCCAGCAGGAATCAAGAGAGAAATTCACCCCTCCACTTT. It encodes CASRNQERNSPLHF. The rearrangement joined TRBV6-5 to TRBJ1-6; the D segment cannot be called with confidence. CDR1 MNHEY and CDR2 SVGAGI are derived from the germline V gene. The CDR3, from cysteine to phenylalanine, totals 14 residues. Kept here is only the CDR3 DNA, which spans 42 bases and is read in frame from base 1. V sheds 6 bases and J sheds 7 bases, leaving 13 bases between their ends.